This passage covers 26 T cell receptor beta chains from one sample sequenced in a study of control samples from healthy donors and cancer patients (TCRdb year 2020). Receptor libraries were prepared by the immunoSEQ multiplex PCR assay. This is the immuneACCESS table as TCRdb keeps it, with only in-frame sequences that have V and J called. A part of the clones is gone; compared with another copy, unresolved V genes explain less than half, and the rest is unexplained. This sample has around 29,000 clones in its table, and roughly 78% of those were observed once. Of the sample, less than 25% is held by the ten largest clones. The sample comprised PBMCs. Receptor source: a man aged 55 to 70 with head and neck cancer.

This chain joins TRBV15 and TRBJ2-3; 12 positions match TRBD2. Germline-derived CDR1 and CDR2 are LNHNV and YYDKDF (reference sequence). CDR3 length: 17 amino acids. Trimming removed 9 bases from V and 0 bases from J; junction bases left unmatched: 10. CDR3 nucleotide sequence: TGTGCCACGGGGAGGCTAGCGGGAGGGGGGAGCACAGATACGCAGTATTTT. Translation: CATGRLAGGGSTDTQYF.

The rearrangement links TRBV5-8 to TRBJ2-2; 7 nucleotides agree with TRBD1. Germline V gene lookup returns CDR1 SGHTS and CDR2 YDEGEE. The junction had 4 bases not matched to a gene; V was cut back by 5 bases and J by 0 bases. CDR3 length equals 15 residues. The CDR3 loop reads CASRAGTANTGELFF. The CDR3 DNA is TGTGCCAGCAGAGCCGGGACAGCGAACACCGGGGAGCTGTTTTTT.

The chain carries TRBV6-2 or TRBV6-3 and TRBJ2-2; possible D gene TRBD2, 7 bases. Germline CDR1 is MNHEY and CDR2 is SVGEGT. Trimming removed 6 bases from V and 0 bases from J, with 17 bases in between. The CDR3 extends over 17 amino acids. CDR3: CASSPHRGAPNTGELFF. The CDR3 nucleotides read TGTGCCAGCAGCCCTCATCGGGGGGCCCCGAACACCGGGGAGCTGTTTTTT.

V usage is TRBV18 and J usage is TRBJ2-3; the match to TRBD1 covers 7 bases. CDR1 is KGHSH, CDR2 LQKENI, per germline. The CDR3 runs 14 residues. V was pared by 3 bases and J by 6 bases, with 6 bases of the junction left unmatched. This CDR3 reads CASSPVTGTDTQYF. As DNA, the CDR3 is TGTGCCAGCTCACCCGTGACAGGGACGGATACGCAGTATTTT.

This clone has a handful of counts. V gene TRBV28 combines with J gene TRBJ1-2; the D is unclear. The CDR3 is 13 residues long. V shed 2 bases and J shed 4 bases, with 8 bases lying between them. Germline V gene lookup returns CDR1 MDHEN and CDR2 SYDVKM. The CDR3 protein is CASSLAILYGYTF. In DNA form, the CDR3 reads TGTGCCAGCAGTTTAGCAATACTCTATGGCTACACCTTC.

The chain employs TRBV6-2 or TRBV6-3 and TRBJ1-2; 10 bases are shared with TRBD1. The germline V gene encodes CDR1 MNHEY and CDR2 SVGEGT. The CDR3 consists of 14 residues. V was pared by 0 bases and J by 7 bases, with 2 bases of the junction left unmatched. The CDR3 sequence: CASSYSTGGSGYTF. CDR3 nucleotide sequence: TGTGCCAGCAGTTACTCGACAGGGGGCAGTGGCTACACCTTC.

This chain joins TRBV7-9 and TRBJ1-2, with 9 bases fitting TRBD1. Germline V gene sequence: CDR1 SEHNR, CDR2 FQNEAQ (reference sequence). This CDR3 comprises 15 residues. With 4 bases clipped from V and 8 bases from J, the junction kept 11 bases outside the gene matches. CDR3 sequence (DNA): TGTGCCAGCAGCTACTTACGAAGGACAGGGGACGGCTACACCTTC. Translation: CASSYLRRTGDGYTF.

J is TRBJ1-1 and V is TRBV28; D gene ambiguous. Germline V lookup: CDR1 MDHEN, CDR2 SYDVKM. This CDR3 region has 14 residues. Trimming pared 2 bases from V and 0 bases from J, leaving 7 bases between. The CDR3 loop is CASSLTYLNTEAFF. Here the CDR3 DNA reads TGTGCCAGCAGTTTAACCTATCTGAACACTGAAGCTTTCTTT.

This clone was seen only once. The CDR3 region is CASRPGMRETQYF. CDR3 nucleotides: TGTGCCAGCAGGCCCGGGATGAGAGAGACCCAGTACTTC. The chain carries TRBV7-6 and TRBJ2-5, with D possibly being TRBD2 (5 bases). The germline V and J ends were trimmed by 6 bases and 4 bases, with 12 bases remaining between them. The CDR3 covers 13 residues. The germline CDR1 and CDR2 sequences are SGHVS and FNYEAQ.

The chain is built from TRBV18 and TRBJ2-7; 15 nucleotides match TRBD2. V lost 0 bases, J lost 1 base, and 4 bases stayed unmatched. Looked up from germline, CDR1 is KGHSH and CDR2 is LQKENI. The CDR3 runs 18 residues. The CDR3 loop reads CASSPPGLAGGLSYEQYF. CDR3 bases: TGTGCCAGCTCACCACCGGGACTAGCGGGAGGCCTATCCTACGAGCAGTACTTC. The full variable domain, its missing parts supplied by reference TRBV18 and TRBJ2-7, is NAGVMQNPRHLVRRRGQEARLRCSPMKGHSHVYWYRQLPEEGLKFMVYLQKENIIDESGMPKERFSAEFPKEGPSILRIQQVVRGDSAAYFCASSPPGLAGGLSYEQYFGPGTRLTVT.

The chain uses TRBV29-1 and TRBJ1-1; the match to TRBD1 covers 7 bases. With 8 bases clipped from V and 0 bases from J, the junction kept 6 bases outside the gene matches. Germline CDR1 SQVTM, CDR2 ANQGSEA. CDR3 length equals 13 residues. CDR3 in DNA: TGCAGCATGACAGGGACCCTGAACACTGAAGCTTTCTTT. It codes for CSMTGTLNTEAFF.

This sequence joins TRBV27 and TRBJ2-5, with 8 positions matching TRBD2. Looked up from germline, CDR1 is MNHEY and CDR2 is SMNVEV (reference sequence). Trimming at V came to 5 bases and at J to 6 bases, leaving 8 bases not matched to a gene. The CDR3 spans 14 residues. DNA of the CDR3: TGTGCCAGCAGTATAGCGGGGCACGGTCAGACCCAGTACTTC. Translated, it gives CASSIAGHGQTQYF.

V usage is TRBV27 and J usage is TRBJ1-5, with TRBD1 matching 11 bases. The V segment lost 7 bases and the J segment 0 bases; nucleotides outside the gene matches: 14. This CDR3 spans 19 amino acids. CDR1 is MNHEY and CDR2 is SMNVEV in the germline V gene (reference sequence). The CDR3 bases are TGTGCCAGCATTAATCAAGGGACAGGGGGGAGGCGTAGCAATCAGCCCCAGCATTTT. Translating gives CASINQGTGGRRSNQPQHF.

This clone has a single count. The chain links TRBV18 to TRBJ2-7; 9 positions agree with TRBD1. Germline V CDR1 and CDR2: KGHSH, LQKENI. The CDR3 runs 14 residues. J was trimmed by 5 bases and V by 6 bases; bases with no gene match: 8. CDR3 DNA: TGTGCCAGCTCCCCCGGGACAGGGAGCCACGAGCAGTACTTC. Protein sequence: CASSPGTGSHEQYF.

This clone was observed a few times. The genes are TRBV4-1 and TRBJ2-1; 10 bases line up with TRBD2. Trimming at V came to 4 bases and at J to 5 bases, leaving 2 bases not matched to a gene. The CDR3 runs to 14 residues. The germline gives CDR1 MGHRA, CDR2 YSYEKL. The CDR3 bases are TGCGCCAGCAGCCGGACTAGCGGAGACAATGAGCAGTTCTTC. Translation: CASSRTSGDNEQFF.

To note about this clone: Different DNA sequences within this sample yield the same CDR3. The J gene is TRBJ2-1, the V gene TRBV10-2, with unresolved D. Germline V gives CDR1 WSHSY, CDR2 SAAADI. The CDR3 sequence is 14 residues long. V was pared by 7 bases and J by 0 bases, with 10 bases between. CDR3 nucleotides: TGCGCCAGCACCCCGGATAGCTCCTACAATGAGCAGTTCTTC. Translated: CASTPDSSYNEQFF.

The V gene is TRBV30, the J gene TRBJ2-7, with TRBD1 identical over 8 bases. The CDR3 consists of 15 residues. The junction had 9 bases not matched to a gene; V was cut back by 0 bases and J by 5 bases. Germline CDR1 GTSNPN, CDR2 SVGIG (reference sequence). This CDR3 reads CAWSVLAGGKDEQYF. The CDR3, as DNA: TGTGCCTGGAGTGTACTGGCAGGGGGCAAGGACGAGCAGTACTTC.

J is TRBJ2-3 and V is TRBV28, with D unresolved. The CDR3 has 12 amino acids. Germline V gene data show CDR1 as MDHEN and CDR2 as SYDVKM. Trimming removed 4 bases from V and 6 bases from J, with 8 bases in between. The CDR3 DNA is TGTGCCAGCAGTTCAGCCGAGGATACGCAGTATTTT. This sequence encodes CASSSAEDTQYF.

The chain employs TRBV6-5 and TRBJ1-5; TRBD1 is a possible D gene (5 bases). V lost 7 bases and J 6 bases, leaving 16 bases between the germline ends. CDR3 length equals 14 residues. The germline V gene encodes CDR1 MNHEY and CDR2 SVGAGI. CDR3 nucleotide sequence: TGTGCCAGCACTAGGGACCCCGGAGGTCAGCCCCAGCATTTT. It translates to CASTRDPGGQPQHF.

The chain couples TRBV3-1 (or the pseudogene TRBV3-2) to TRBJ1-6, with D unclear. Germline CDR1 reads LGHDT; CDR2 reads YNNKEL (reference sequence). Trimming left V 1 base short and J 7 bases short, with 8 bases between. The CDR3 totals 14 residues. The CDR3 spells CASSQVLRNSPLHF. CDR3 bases: TGTGCCAGCAGCCAAGTGCTTAGGAATTCACCCCTCCACTTT.

The chain employs TRBV3-1 (or the pseudogene TRBV3-2) and TRBJ2-3; TRBD2 aligns across 8 bases. CDR3 size: 15 residues. Germline CDR1 reads LGHDT; CDR2 reads YNNKEL (reference sequence). V shed 6 bases and J 3 bases; nucleotides not matched to a gene: 8. Here the CDR3 reads CASRLAGLVTDTQYF. The CDR3 DNA follows: TGTGCCAGCAGGCTCGCGGGACTAGTTACAGATACGCAGTATTTT.

The chain joins TRBV7-6 to TRBJ2-7; D is perhaps TRBD2 (5 bases). In germline, CDR1 is SGHVS, CDR2 FNYEAQ. Trimming removed 4 bases from V and 2 bases from J, with 15 bases in between. CDR3 length: 15 residues. The CDR3 spells CASSSSEGAAYEQYF. CDR3 coding DNA: TGTGCCAGCAGCTCATCTGAGGGTGCCGCCTACGAGCAGTACTTC.

This clone was picked up a small number of times. This sequence joins TRBV9 and TRBJ1-1, with D perhaps TRBD1 (5 bases). This CDR3 contains 15 residues. CDR1 and CDR2 (germline): SGDLS, YYNGEE. Trimming took off 3 bases at V and 1 base at J, with 13 bases between the two ends. In DNA, the CDR3 is TGTGCCAGCAGCGACTTTGGCGGGGGGAACACTGAAGCTTTCTTT. It translates to CASSDFGGGNTEAFF.

V and J are TRBV28 and TRBJ2-3; a possible D gene is TRBD2 (6 bases). The V and J ends lost 4 bases and 4 bases respectively, with 21 bases between them. The germline CDR1 and CDR2 sequences are MDHEN and SYDVKM. CDR3 length: 17 amino acids. The chain's CDR3 is CASSSLTGTVGADTQYF. Written as DNA, the CDR3 is TGTGCCAGCAGTTCACTCACCGGGACTGTGGGGGCAGATACGCAGTATTTT.

The chain couples TRBV2 to TRBJ2-6, with D perhaps assigned TRBD1 or TRBD2 (5 bases each). Germline CDR1 is SNHLY and CDR2 is FYNNEI. The CDR3 length is 17 residues. Trimming shortened V by 5 bases and J by 0 bases, and 14 bases separated the two germline ends. Here the CDR3 DNA reads TGTGCCAGCAGTCGACCGGGACGAGGCTCTGGGGCCAACGTCCTGACTTTC. This translates into CASSRPGRGSGANVLTF.

This chain connects TRBV14 to TRBJ1-4; TRBD1 matches 7 bases. From germline, CDR1 is SGHDN and CDR2 FVKESK. V was clipped by 1 base and J by 8 bases; unmatched bases: 7. CDR3 length: 15 amino acids. CDR3 in amino acids: CASSQGATGREKLFF. DNA of the CDR3: TGTGCCAGCAGCCAAGGGGCGACAGGGAGAGAAAAACTGTTTTTT.